A selection of T cell receptor beta chains follows, all from one sample in a study of early T cells in non-severe SARS-CoV-2 infection. One entry per CDR3 protein, called by TCRdb with MiXCR from the 5' RACE reads. The sample comprises 20,000 to 25,000 distinct CDR3 sequences, approximately 4.5% of which are singletons, and under 10% rests with the top ten. Sequenced: whole blood. These receptor sequences come from an adult who was a healthcare worker with PCR-confirmed SARS-CoV-2 infection or an uninfected control (not recorded which). The CDR3 runs from the conserved cysteine through the conserved F or W. Fields, in order: D gene, V gene, clone size, J gene, CDR3 DNA, CDR3 protein. D genes are given only for firm matches. Expanded clones are given a class, and other clones once, few, many or no size at all.

-	TRBV2	few	TRBJ1-6	TGTGCCAGCAGGGACGACAGTTTTGCTCCATCACCCCTCCACTTT	CASRDDSFAPSPLHF
-	TRBV6-6	-	TRBJ2-3	TGTGCCAGCAGTTACCCAGAGAGCACAGATACGCAGTATTTT	CASSYPESTDTQYF
-	TRBV12-3/TRBV12-4	few	TRBJ1-1	TGTGCCAGCAGTCCGAACACTGAAGCCTTCTTT	CASSPNTEAFF
-	TRBV7-7	-	TRBJ1-2	TGTGCTAGCAGCCGGGAACGCAATTTTGGTGGCTACACCTTC	CASSRERNFGGYTF
TRBD1	TRBV18	many	TRBJ1-4	TGTGCCAGCTCACCGAACAGGGGGCTGGGTCCGGAAAAACTGTTTTTT	CASSPNRGLGPEKLFF
-	TRBV7-8	-	TRBJ1-1	TGTGCCAGCAGCTTAGCAACAGGTCTGTGGACTGAAGCTTTCTTT	CASSLATGLWTEAFF
-	TRBV20-1	few	TRBJ1-1	TGCAGTGTCCACCGGGACATTTACACTGAAGCTTTCTTT	CSVHRDIYTEAFF
-	TRBV5-1	few	TRBJ2-3	TGCGCCAGCAGCTCTCTTCAGGGGACAGATACGCAGTATTTT	CASSSLQGTDTQYF
-	TRBV6-6	few	TRBJ2-1	TGTGCCACTCGGGGGGCGGCCTACAATGAGCAGTTCTTC	CATRGAAYNEQFF
TRBD1	TRBV7-2	-	TRBJ1-1	TGTGCCAGCAGCTTAGCGGGGGGAACCCGACAGGGACGCGCTTTCTTT	CASSLAGGTRQGRAFF
TRBD1	TRBV2	many	TRBJ2-7	TGTGCCAGCAGTCTTACCGGGACAGCAACCTACGAGCAGTACTTC	CASSLTGTATYEQYF
-	TRBV4-1	many	TRBJ2-5	TGCGCCAGCAGCCAGGATTTTGGTAGCCCGGGAGAGACCCAGTACTTC	CASSQDFGSPGETQYF
-	TRBV15	many	TRBJ2-2	TGTGCCACCAGCAGAGCCGGAGACAGGTACGCCGCCGGGGAGCTGTTTTTT	CATSRAGDRYAAGELFF
TRBD2	TRBV28	few	TRBJ2-4	TGTGCCAGCAGCTCCCATACGGGGGGGGTAAACATTCAGTACTTC	CASSSHTGGVNIQYF
-	TRBV20-1	-	TRBJ1-2	TGCAGTGCTAGCCTGGCAGGGGCCTATGGCTACACCTTC	CSASLAGAYGYTF
-	TRBV4-3	few	TRBJ2-1	TGCGCCAGCAGCCAAGTAGGGAAACTTAGAGCGGCCTACAATGAGCAGTTCTTC	CASSQVGKLRAAYNEQFF
TRBD1	TRBV3-1	few	TRBJ1-1	TGTGCCAGCAGCCGGACAGGCTTTTCCCGCATGAACACTGAAGCTTTCTTT	CASSRTGFSRMNTEAFF
-	TRBV3-1	many	TRBJ1-5	TGTGCCAGCAGCCAAGATTTGGATCAGCCCCAGCATTTT	CASSQDLDQPQHF
-	TRBV14	-	TRBJ2-7	TGTGCCAGCAGCCAAGACAGGGAGCACGAGCAGTACTTC	CASSQDREHEQYF
TRBD1	TRBV6-5	medium-sized	TRBJ1-4	TGTGCCAGCAGCTACAGAGCGCCGGGAGGCAGGGGGACAACTAATGAAAAACTGTTTTTT	CASSYRAPGGRGTTNEKLFF
-	TRBV28	-	TRBJ2-2	TGTGCCAGCAGTCGTCAGGGGTTCGGGCCCGGGGAGCTGTTTTTT	CASSRQGFGPGELFF
TRBD1	TRBV6-1	many	TRBJ1-5	TGTGCCAGCAGCCGGCCGGGAGGGGGCCTTTTTAGCAATCAGCCCCAGCATTTT	CASSRPGGGLFSNQPQHF
-	TRBV6-5	many	TRBJ1-1	TGTGCCAGCAGTCGGACTGTGAACACTGAAGCTTTCTTT	CASSRTVNTEAFF
TRBD2	TRBV7-2	many	TRBJ2-2	TGTGCCAGCAGCTTACCAACCGGGACTATATACACCGGGGAGCTGTTTTTT	CASSLPTGTIYTGELFF
-	TRBV12-3/TRBV12-4	many	TRBJ1-6	TGTGCCAGCAGTTTAGACGTGGGAGGTTCACCCCTCCACTTT	CASSLDVGGSPLHF
-	TRBV5-1	many	TRBJ2-7	TGCGCCAGCAGTTGGCGGTCCTCCTACGAGCAGTACTTC	CASSWRSSYEQYF
-	TRBV6-2/TRBV6-3	many	TRBJ2-7	TGTGCCAGCAGCCTCCGGGGCCCCTACGAGCAGTACTTC	CASSLRGPYEQYF
-	TRBV5-6	few	TRBJ2-5	TGTGCCAGCAGCCCGAGTCCAATGGAGACCCAGTACTTC	CASSPSPMETQYF
-	TRBV19	few	TRBJ2-7	TGTGCTACAGGGAGGGGATTAACCTACGAGCAGTACTTC	CATGRGLTYEQYF
TRBD2	TRBV4-1	many	TRBJ2-1	TGCGCCAGCAGCCAAGAGGGGAGCGGGGGACGGAATGAGCAGTTCTTC	CASSQEGSGGRNEQFF
-	TRBV6-5	many	TRBJ2-7	TGTGCCAGCAGTTACTTTGGGGGTGGCTCCTACGAGCAGTACTTC	CASSYFGGGSYEQYF
-	TRBV5-5	-	TRBJ2-3	TGTGCCAGCAGCTTGAGCGGGAGCACAGATACGCAGTATTTT	CASSLSGSTDTQYF
-	TRBV11-2	many	TRBJ2-7	TGTGCCAGCAGCCGAACTGGAGATAGCGCCGAGCAGTACTTC	CASSRTGDSAEQYF
-	TRBV6-6	medium-sized	TRBJ1-5	TGTGCCAGCAGTTACGTCTCGGGTTATGATCAGCCCCAGCATTTT	CASSYVSGYDQPQHF
-	TRBV19	many	TRBJ2-3	TGTGCCAGTAGCCTCTCAACCGGGACCACTATCGTAATTAGCACAGATACGCAGTATTTT	CASSLSTGTTIVISTDTQYF
-	TRBV4-2	many	TRBJ1-5	TGTGCCAGCAGCCAGACAGGACGCAATCAGCCCCAGCATTTT	CASSQTGRNQPQHF